This TCR beta chain was captured in a study of T cells in Graves' hyperthyroidism and ophthalmopathy. Findings and limits, study-wide: Also found in blood were most expanded thyroid clonotypes above 0.001.

It was RNA transcripts that yielded the amplified TCR beta CDR3 regions. The study used the HTBI primer set for a first-round RT-PCR of the TCR CDR3. Using its own MiXCR run on the multiplex PCR reads, TCRdb lists one record per CDR3 protein. The sample contains about 840,000 distinct CDR3 sequences, around 39% of which appear only once. Graves' hyperthyroidism was deemed stable absent ophthalmopathy progression within 18 months. Germline CDR1 reads SGHRS; CDR2 reads YFSETQ. The CDR3 extends over 16 amino acids. V was clipped by 4 bases and J by 1 base, with 18 bases between them. A few counts support this clonotype. What it recognizes is unknown.

The receptor comes from a man between 18 and 35 years old with Graves' hyperthyroidism. Source material: blood. The gene calls are TRBV5-1 and TRBJ2-7, with no clear D. CDR3 residues: CASSADPGRKSYEQYF. The CDR3 DNA reads TGCGCCAGCAGCGCCGACCCGGGTCGGAAGTCCTACGAGCAGTACTTC.